The rows below give T cell receptor beta chains drawn from one sample of a study of blood T cells in healthy people across ages. TCRdb analysed the 5' RACE reads with MiXCR anew, one entry per CDR3 protein. The repertoire holds 780,000 or so distinct CDR3 sequences, with 40% to 65% as singletons. Sequenced material: blood. The receptors stem from an older man in good health. Each CDR3 is given without its conserved first and last residue. Each record gives: J gene, V gene, CDR3 protein.

j_gene: TRBJ2-7
v_gene: TRBV20-1
CDR3aa: SARDRLAGADEQY

j_gene: TRBJ2-1
v_gene: TRBV24-1
CDR3aa: ATSEYGQGVYNEQF

j_gene: TRBJ2-7
v_gene: TRBV20-1
CDR3aa: SARELGVLNEQY

j_gene: TRBJ1-2
v_gene: TRBV20-1
CDR3aa: SARGDRGIDGYT

j_gene: TRBJ1-2
v_gene: TRBV27
CDR3aa: ASSPTGKEYGYT

j_gene: TRBJ1-6
v_gene: TRBV25-1
CDR3aa: ASSEGVNNSPLH

j_gene: -
v_gene: TRBV6-5
CDR3aa: ASSYKREGGEQY

j_gene: TRBJ2-2
v_gene: TRBV20-1
CDR3aa: SARRSGELF

j_gene: TRBJ2-7
v_gene: TRBV9
CDR3aa: TSSVSSGSYEQY

j_gene: TRBJ2-5
v_gene: TRBV20-1
CDR3aa: SAEFLAEETQY

j_gene: TRBJ2-6
v_gene: TRBV15
CDR3aa: ATSRDRGGAGANVLT

j_gene: TRBJ2-1
v_gene: TRBV7-9
CDR3aa: ASSSIAGGLIDHNEQF

j_gene: TRBJ2-6
v_gene: TRBV29-1
CDR3aa: SVAAYSGANVLT

j_gene: TRBJ1-2
v_gene: TRBV6-1
CDR3aa: ASSHGGGYGYT

j_gene: TRBJ2-1
v_gene: TRBV3-1
CDR3aa: ASSASGHDEQF

j_gene: TRBJ1-5
v_gene: TRBV20-1
CDR3aa: SARVGTYQPQH

j_gene: TRBJ1-4
v_gene: TRBV12-3/TRBV12-4
CDR3aa: ASSPSGGGYEKLF

j_gene: TRBJ1-1
v_gene: TRBV4-2
CDR3aa: ASSQDYRGDTEAF

j_gene: TRBJ2-2
v_gene: TRBV18
CDR3aa: ASSPQPTGELF

j_gene: TRBJ2-6
v_gene: TRBV15
CDR3aa: ATSRDSGGAGANVLT

j_gene: TRBJ2-4
v_gene: TRBV2
CDR3aa: ASSIVGVEY

j_gene: TRBJ2-5
v_gene: TRBV20-1
CDR3aa: SATPTGSKTLEQY

j_gene: TRBJ1-4
v_gene: TRBV4-2
CDR3aa: ASSQDLTGEKLF

j_gene: TRBJ2-1
v_gene: TRBV20-1
CDR3aa: SASQRSGHEQF

j_gene: TRBJ1-2
v_gene: TRBV3-1
CDR3aa: ASSQGREGGYT

j_gene: TRBJ2-5
v_gene: TRBV5-1
CDR3aa: ASSSTGLGQETQY

j_gene: TRBJ1-1
v_gene: TRBV25-1
CDR3aa: ASRSSGSTEAF

j_gene: TRBJ1-1
v_gene: TRBV4-1
CDR3aa: ASSQVLGTGGTEAF

j_gene: TRBJ2-3
v_gene: TRBV12-3/TRBV12-4
CDR3aa: ASSSGARNTQY

j_gene: TRBJ2-7
v_gene: TRBV6-1
CDR3aa: ASSDPPVLAGGFTSYEQY

j_gene: TRBJ2-1
v_gene: TRBV20-1
CDR3aa: SAGEGEQF